These 21 T cell receptor beta chains share one sample of origin, sequenced in a study of blood T cells in healthy people across ages. The authors ran a second PCR of roughly 6 to 12 cycles using a sample-barcoded 5' primer and a J-beta primer mix. Via MiXCR, TCRdb re-called the 5' RACE reads, giving one row per CDR3 protein. This table holds approximately 880,000 distinct CDR3 sequences, about 44% found once. Sequencing input: blood. Receptors originate from a man aged 30-40 years in good health.

The V call is TRBV27, the J call TRBJ2-1; D unclear. The germline CDR1 and CDR2 sequences are MNHEY and SMNVEV (reference sequence). Trimming removed 7 bases from V and 10 bases from J, with 17 bases in between. The CDR3 covers 13 residues. The CDR3, as DNA: TGTGCCAGCATTGGGCAGGCGGAGAGGGAGCAGTTCTTC. Translating it yields CASIGQAEREQFF.

V gene TRBV20-1 combines with J gene TRBJ2-7, with 8 bases that match TRBD2. This CDR3 is 15 amino acids long. Germline-derived CDR1 and CDR2 are DFQATT and SNEGSKA (reference sequence). J gave up 3 bases and V 0 bases, and 7 bases lay outside the gene matches. The CDR3 DNA follows: TGCAGTGCTAGAGATTTACTAGCGGATCACTACGAGCAGTACTTC. This gives the protein CSARDLLADHYEQYF.

The sample holds a few counts of this clonotype. V and J are TRBV20-1 and TRBJ2-1; D is possibly TRBD1 (6 bases). Trimming took 7 bases from V and 3 from J, leaving 22 bases between them. CDR3 length equals 16 residues. CDR1 is DFQATT and CDR2 is SNEGSKA in the germline V gene (reference sequence). The CDR3 region is CSVTMGAELDYNEQFF. As DNA, the CDR3 is TGCAGTGTTACCATGGGGGCGGAACTAGACTACAATGAGCAGTTCTTC.

The chain is built from TRBV7-9 and TRBJ2-3; a weak D match, TRBD1 (6 bases). The ends were cut back, 5 bases at V and 0 bases at J, with 12 bases in the middle. This CDR3 comprises 15 residues. Germline V gene data show CDR1 as SEHNR and CDR2 as FQNEAQ (reference sequence). Here the CDR3 reads CASSPWTDSTDTQYF. CDR3 bases: TGTGCCAGCAGCCCGTGGACAGATAGCACAGATACGCAGTATTTT. Combining the CDR3 with reference TRBV7-9 and TRBJ2-3 gives the whole variable domain DTGVSQNPRHKITKRGQNVTFRCDPISEHNRLYWYRQTLGQGPEFLTYFQNEAQLEKSRLLSDRFSAERPKGSFSTLEIQRTEQGDSAMYLCASSPWTDSTDTQYFGPGTRLTVL.

V usage is TRBV4-1 and J usage is TRBJ2-5; 8 bases match TRBD1. The DNA end favors TRBJ2-7, so the J call may be wrong. Germline assignment: CDR1 MGHRA and CDR2 YSYEKL. The CDR3 extends over 17 amino acids. CDR3 nucleotide sequence: TGCGCCAGCAGCCAAGATTTTGAGACAGGGGTGGCTTACGAGCAGTACTTC. Translation gives CASSQDFETGVAYEQYF.

This clonotype was seen a handful of times. The CDR3 region has the DNA TGTGCCAGCAGCCTGAACAGGGGTAAGGATCAGCCCCAGCATTTT. Encoded protein: CASSLNRGKDQPQHF. The chain employs TRBV5-8 and TRBJ1-5, with TRBD1 identical over 7 bases. The CDR3 has 15 amino acids. The V gene end was trimmed by 4 bases and the J gene end by 5 bases; junction bases not matched to a gene: 9. Germline-derived CDR1 and CDR2 are SGHTS and YDEGEE.

This clonotype came up a few times. The rearrangement joins TRBV28 to TRBJ1-6; 7 nucleotides match TRBD1. CDR1 is MDHEN and CDR2 is SYDVKM in the germline V gene. J gave up 10 bases and V 6 bases, and 9 bases lay outside the gene matches. The CDR3 has 14 amino acids. The CDR3 DNA reads as TGTGCCAGCAGGTACGGACAGGTTGAATCACCCCTCCACTTT. Amino acids: CASRYGQVESPLHF.

This clonotype has more than one count but fewer than ten. This chain links TRBV6-5 with TRBJ2-3; D gene uncertain. Trimming took off 6 bases at V and 0 bases at J, with 4 bases between the two ends. The length of the CDR3 is 12 residues. The germline gives CDR1 MNHEY, CDR2 SVGAGI. The CDR3 reads CASRDSTDTQYF. CDR3 nucleotides: TGTGCCAGCAGGGACAGCACAGATACGCAGTATTTT.

This rearrangement joins TRBV4-3 to TRBJ2-6; D uncertain. V lost 1 base, J lost 0 bases, and 13 bases lay in between. Germline CDR1 and CDR2: LGHNA and YSLEER. This CDR3 is built from 18 residues. In DNA form, the CDR3 reads TGCGCCAGCAGCCAAGTCGTTGGACGCAGCTCTGGGGCCAACGTCCTGACTTTC. Translated: CASSQVVGRSSGANVLTF.

The chain is built from TRBV29-1 and TRBJ1-2; tentative D call: TRBD1 (6 bases). Trimming stripped 4 bases from V and 0 bases from J, with 18 bases between. Germline V lookup: CDR1 SQVTM, CDR2 ANQGSEA. This CDR3 is built from 16 residues. This CDR3 is CSVADSPHLSNYGYTF. In DNA, the CDR3 is TGCAGCGTTGCGGACAGTCCTCACCTGTCTAACTATGGCTACACCTTC. The entire variable domain, with the rest obtained from reference TRBV29-1 and TRBJ1-2, is as follows: SAVISQKPSRDICQRGTSLTIQCQVDSQVTMMFWYRQQPGQSLTLIATANQGSEATYESGFVIDKFPISRPNLTFSTLTVSNMSPEDSSIYLCSVADSPHLSNYGYTFGSGTRLTVV.

CDR3 sequence (DNA): TGTGCCAGCAGACCCTCTTCCGGAATCACAGATACGCAGTATTTT. Protein sequence: CASRPSSGITDTQYF. The chain couples TRBV2 to TRBJ2-3; D is unresolved. Trimming stripped 6 bases from V and 2 bases from J, with 15 bases between. In germline, CDR1 is SNHLY, CDR2 FYNNEI. There are 15 residues in the CDR3.

This clonotype came up many times. CDR3 nucleotides: TGTGCCAGCGGTTCTGGTCTGGGACCCAATCAGCCCCAGCATTTT. This translates into CASGSGLGPNQPQHF. This rearrangement joins TRBV7-8 to TRBJ1-5, with TRBD1 as a possible D gene (5 bases). The V end lost 8 bases, the J end lost 3 bases, and 17 bases lay between the germline ends. The CDR3 is made up of 15 amino acids. The germline gives CDR1 SGHVS, CDR2 FQNEAQ. The variable domain in full, completed from reference TRBV7-8 and TRBJ1-5, reads GAGVSQSPRYKVAKRGQDVALRCDPISGHVSLFWYQQALGQGPEFLTYFQNEAQLDKSGLPSDRFFAERPEGSVSTLKIQRTQQEDSAVYLCASGSGLGPNQPQHFGDGTRLSIL.

The chain joins TRBV12-3 or TRBV12-4 to TRBJ1-2, with 7 bases aligning to TRBD1. V dropped 3 bases and J dropped 8; count of bases not matched to a gene: 6. The CDR3 is 13 residues long. The DNA of the CDR3 is TGTGCCAGCAGTTTCCGACAGGGAGGGGGCTACACCTTC. Translating it yields CASSFRQGGGYTF.

For this clonotype: The junction and the germline gene differ at one end; a read error may be behind it. The chain carries TRBV7-9 and TRBJ2-7; D is possibly TRBD2 (5 bases). The CDR3 loop spans 16 amino acids. Per the germline V gene, CDR1 is SEHNR and CDR2 is FQNEAQ (reference sequence). The CDR3 loop reads CANSPRTGRSSYEQYF. CDR3 nucleotide sequence: TGTGCCAACAGCCCCCGGACTGGTCGAAGCTCCTACGAGCAGTACTTC.

This clonotype has only one observation. The CDR3 region is CSASNVGQGDQPQHF. CDR3 bases: TGCAGTGCTAGTAACGTTGGACAGGGAGATCAGCCCCAGCATTTT. This sequence joins TRBV20-1 and TRBJ1-5; 8 nucleotides align to TRBD1. With V trimmed by 3 bases and J by 5 bases, 9 bases remained unmatched. The CDR3 sequence is 15 residues long. Germline CDR1 and CDR2: DFQATT and SNEGSKA (reference sequence).

This clonotype was seen a few times. The chain links TRBV29-1 to TRBJ1-2, with 9 nucleotides matching TRBD1. V shed 3 bases, J shed 2 bases, and the junction held 13 bases outside the gene matches. The CDR3 loop spans 17 amino acids. Per germline, CDR1 SQVTM and CDR2 ANQGSEA. The CDR3 reads CSVDTGGQGEYNYGYTF. In DNA form, the CDR3 reads TGCAGCGTTGATACAGGGGGCCAGGGGGAATACAACTATGGCTACACCTTC.

CDR3 sequence (DNA): TGCAGCGTTGGCGGTGGGGAAGGGGGCGAAAAACTGTTTTTT. This sequence encodes CSVGGGEGGEKLFF. V usage is TRBV29-1 and J usage is TRBJ1-4; 7 bases map to TRBD1. Germline V gene data show CDR1 as SQVTM and CDR2 as ANQGSEA. V was pared by 4 bases and J by 8 bases, with 10 bases of the junction left unmatched. The CDR3 covers 14 residues.

This clonotype has at least ten counts. The chain combines TRBV7-2 with TRBJ2-5; unclear D gene. Germline CDR1 is SGHTA and CDR2 is FQGNSA. The V end lost 5 bases, the J end lost 1 base, and 8 bases lay between the germline ends. The CDR3 is 13 residues long. In DNA form, the CDR3 reads TGTGCCAGCAGCCCTCGTACCCAAGAGACCCAGTACTTC. Translation gives CASSPRTQETQYF.

The chain joins TRBV4-1 to TRBJ2-3; 7 bases line up with TRBD1. Per germline, CDR1 MGHRA and CDR2 YSYEKL. This CDR3 has 16 residues. Germline trimming cut 4 bases from V and 2 bases from J; bases unmatched to any gene: 9. The CDR3 here is CASSPKGALSTDTQYF. The CDR3 region has the DNA TGCGCCAGCAGCCCCAAGGGGGCCTTATCCACAGATACGCAGTATTTT.

There are a few counts of this clonotype. The gene calls are TRBV4-2 and TRBJ1-2; a possible D gene is TRBD1 (6 bases). CDR1 and CDR2 (germline): LGHNA, YNFKEQ. This CDR3 has 12 residues. The V end was cut by 0 bases, the J end by 9 bases, with 8 bases between. The chain's CDR3 is CASSQEGGRYTF. Written as DNA, the CDR3 is TGTGCCAGCAGCCAAGAGGGGGGGCGCTACACCTTC.

The chain is built from TRBV7-2 and TRBJ2-7; D is possibly TRBD1 (5 bases). The CDR3 consists of 14 residues. Per germline, CDR1 SGHTA and CDR2 FQGNSA. V was cut by 5 bases and J by 1 base, with 12 bases left in between. Written as DNA, the CDR3 is TGTGCCAGCAGCCCGCAAACAGGTTCCTACGAGCAGTACTTC. Translation: CASSPQTGSYEQYF.